The following is a T cell receptor beta chain sequence with its context. What it binds is unknown. The sample originates from a study of spatial heterogeneity in lung cancer. Study at large: More than 8.5 raw reads, on average, carried each unique TCR and UMI combination. Overall study findings and caveats: Ubiquitous, expanded tumor-derived TCRs were more frequently observed in blood at resection than at follow-up.

CDR1 and CDR2 from the germline V gene are MDHEN and SYDVKM. There are 16 residues in the CDR3. With 1 base removed from V and 14 bases from J, the gap between germline ends came to 21 bases. Time point: blood at routine non-recurrence follow-up after resection. Sequencing covered unsorted whole RNA taken from tumor, nontumor lung or frozen PBMC. Each CDR3 protein gets one entry after TCRdb re-called the 5' RACE reads with MiXCR. The sample lists about 120,000 distinct CDR3 sequences, less than 15% occurring once. The rearrangement uses TRBV28 and TRBJ1-6; D is unclear. The origin of this receptor is a male donor with early-stage non-small cell lung cancer. Material: PBMCs, obtained at follow-up. CDR3 nucleotide sequence: TGTGCCAGCAGTTTATTAAGTCTGGGGTCTGGGATGACCCTCCACTTT. Protein product: CASSLLSLGSGMTLHF.